The T cell receptor (beta chain) described here comes from a study of blood T cell repertoires in COVID-19. Across the study: The origin of the acute and convalescent COVID-19 samples was the United States, Italy and Spain. In each case, the material was cDNA or gDNA derived from T cells, B-cell-depleted T cells, or PBMCs.

The study counted Cohort 3 donors as recovered given two negative PCRs, clearance, or symptom resolution. The V gene's germline CDR1 is LGHNA and CDR2 YSLEER. The CDR3 totals 15 residues. The germline V and J ends were trimmed by 0 bases and 5 bases, with 13 bases remaining between them. Original processing notes: Nucleated cell counts were estimated from reference gene primer amplification. Some clones are missing from TCRdb's copy, which holds only in-frame ones; the method was immunoSEQ multiplex PCR. V and J calls and clone size are copied from that table; D and trimming were computed from the DNA. The sample has approximately 390,000 clones; about 86% are singletons.

The receptor was derived from a woman aged 50 to 60 who had recovered from COVID-19. This chain connects TRBV4-3 to TRBJ2-5, with a tentative D call TRBD2 (6 bases). Sequencing was carried out using PBMCs or T cells enriched from blood (not recorded which). In DNA, the CDR3 is TGCGCCAGCAGCCAAGATGGCGGGGTAGGGGAGACCCAGTACTTC. Its protein is CASSQDGGVGETQYF.